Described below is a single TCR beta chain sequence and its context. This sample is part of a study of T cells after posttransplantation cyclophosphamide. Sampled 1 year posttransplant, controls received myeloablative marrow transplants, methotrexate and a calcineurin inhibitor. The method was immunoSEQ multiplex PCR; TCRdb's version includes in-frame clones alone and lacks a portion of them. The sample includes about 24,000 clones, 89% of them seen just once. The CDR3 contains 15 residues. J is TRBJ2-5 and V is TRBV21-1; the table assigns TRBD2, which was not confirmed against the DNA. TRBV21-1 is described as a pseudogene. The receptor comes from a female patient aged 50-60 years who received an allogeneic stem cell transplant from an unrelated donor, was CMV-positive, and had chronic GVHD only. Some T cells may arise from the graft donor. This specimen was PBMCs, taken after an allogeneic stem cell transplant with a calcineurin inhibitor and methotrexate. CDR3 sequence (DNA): TGTGCCAGCAGTTGGAGGAGGCAGAACCAAGAGACCCAGTACTTC. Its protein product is CASSWRRQNQETQYF.